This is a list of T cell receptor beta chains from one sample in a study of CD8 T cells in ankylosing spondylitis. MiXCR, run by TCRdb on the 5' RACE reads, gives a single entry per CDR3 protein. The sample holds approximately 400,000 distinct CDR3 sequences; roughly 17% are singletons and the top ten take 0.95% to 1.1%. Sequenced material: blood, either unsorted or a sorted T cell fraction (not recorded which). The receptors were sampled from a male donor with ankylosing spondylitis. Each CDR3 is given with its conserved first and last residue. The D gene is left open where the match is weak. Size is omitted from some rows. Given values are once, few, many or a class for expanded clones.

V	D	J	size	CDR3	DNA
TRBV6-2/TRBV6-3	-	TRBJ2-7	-	CASSNFLDEQYF	TGTGCCAGCAGCAACTTCCTGGACGAGCAGTACTTC
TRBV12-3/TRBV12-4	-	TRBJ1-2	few	CASSRDTGLSGDGYTF	TGTGCCAGCAGCCGGGACACGGGATTGAGTGGGGATGGCTACACCTTC
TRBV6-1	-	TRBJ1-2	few	CASSEKYGYTF	TGTGCCAGCAGTGAAAAGTACGGCTACACCTTC
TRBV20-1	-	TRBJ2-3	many	CSGQASPTDTQYF	TGCAGTGGGCAGGCATCGCCCACAGATACGCAGTATTTT
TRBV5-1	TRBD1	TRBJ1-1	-	CARGGTGGAVGAFF	TGCGCCAGAGGGGGGACAGGAGGCGCCGTCGGAGCTTTCTTT
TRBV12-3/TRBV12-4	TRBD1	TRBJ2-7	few	CASSLSQGANLFSYEQYF	TGTGCCAGCAGTTTGAGTCAGGGGGCCAACCTTTTCTCCTACGAGCAGTACTTC
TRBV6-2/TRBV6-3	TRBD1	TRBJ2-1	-	CAIRDRSYNEQFF	TGTGCCATCAGGGACAGGTCCTACAATGAGCAGTTCTTC
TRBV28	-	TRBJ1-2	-	CASSLSGGAVFGYGYTF	TGTGCCAGCAGTTTATCGGGGGGCGCCGTGTTCGGGTATGGCTACACCTTC
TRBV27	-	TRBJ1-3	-	CASTLPYSGNTIYF	TGTGCCAGCACCCTTCCCTACTCCGGAAACACCATATATTTT
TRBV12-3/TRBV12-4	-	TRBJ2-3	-	CAGSLAEGPDTQYF	TGTGCCGGCAGTTTAGCTGAGGGCCCAGATACGCAGTATTTT
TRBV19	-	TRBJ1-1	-	CASSFSSRGANTEAFF	TGTGCCAGTAGTTTTTCTTCCCGAGGAGCGAACACTGAAGCTTTCTTT
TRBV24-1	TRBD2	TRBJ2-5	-	CATSDPRTSGETQYF	TGTGCCACCAGTGATCCCCGGACTAGCGGGGAGACCCAGTACTTC
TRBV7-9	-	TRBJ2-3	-	CASSTLGPGDTQYF	TGTGCCAGCAGCACGCTCGGGCCCGGAGATACGCAGTATTTT
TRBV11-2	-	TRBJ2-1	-	CASSLVRFGLEFF	TGTGCCAGCAGCTTAGTGCGTTTCGGTTTAGAGTTCTTC
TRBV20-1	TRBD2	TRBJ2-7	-	CSARKPGLASYEQYF	TGCAGTGCTAGAAAACCGGGACTAGCCTCCTACGAGCAGTACTTC
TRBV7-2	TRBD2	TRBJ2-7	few	CASSPTSGSRYEQYF	TGTGCCAGCAGCCCGACTAGCGGGAGTAGGTACGAGCAGTACTTC
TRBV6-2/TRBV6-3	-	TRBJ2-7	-	CASSSGLNSYEQYF	TGTGCCAGCAGCTCCGGACTGAACTCCTACGAGCAGTACTTC
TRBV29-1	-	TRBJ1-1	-	CSVEGGRGYQDTEAFF	TGCAGCGTTGAAGGAGGAAGGGGGTATCAGGACACTGAAGCTTTCTTT
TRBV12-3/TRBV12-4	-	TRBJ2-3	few	CASSSRSRTRGDTQYF	TGTGCCAGCAGTTCCCGCTCCCGGACCCGGGGGGATACGCAGTATTTT
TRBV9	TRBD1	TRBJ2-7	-	CASSAGTGAFYEQYF	TGTGCCAGCAGCGCAGGGACAGGTGCCTTCTACGAGCAGTACTTC
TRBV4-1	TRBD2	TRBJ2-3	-	CASSQGTSGRRDTQYF	TGCGCCAGCAGCCAGGGGACTAGCGGGAGGAGGGATACGCAGTATTTT
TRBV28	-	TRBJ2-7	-	CASRAGTHTYEQYF	TGTGCCAGCAGGGCCGGGACTCACACCTACGAGCAGTACTTC
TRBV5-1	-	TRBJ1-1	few	CASSLVMIRQDEAFF	TGCGCCAGCAGCTTGGTGATGATCCGTCAAGATGAAGCTTTCTTT
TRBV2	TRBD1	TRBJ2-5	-	CASSGIDRGQTQYF	TGTGCCAGCAGTGGAATAGACAGGGGCCAGACCCAGTACTTC
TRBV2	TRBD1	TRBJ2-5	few	CASSAQGTGKQETQYF	TGTGCCAGCAGCGCCCAGGGGACAGGGAAGCAAGAGACCCAGTACTTC
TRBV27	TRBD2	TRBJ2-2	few	CASSFGTTNTGELFF	TGTGCCAGCAGTTTCGGGACTACCAACACCGGGGAGCTGTTTTTT
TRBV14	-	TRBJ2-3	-	CASSQDLGGTQYF	TGTGCCAGCAGCCAAGATCTAGGCGGTACGCAGTATTTT
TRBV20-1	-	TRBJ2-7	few	CSAQFSYEQYF	TGCAGTGCCCAGTTCTCCTACGAGCAGTACTTC
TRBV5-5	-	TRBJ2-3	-	CASSLGSMDPQWGDTQYF	TGTGCCAGCAGCTTGGGTTCGATGGACCCGCAGTGGGGAGATACGCAGTATTTT
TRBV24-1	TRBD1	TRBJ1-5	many	CATSDRDRGNQPQHF	TGTGCCACCAGTGACCGTGACAGGGGCAATCAGCCCCAGCATTTT
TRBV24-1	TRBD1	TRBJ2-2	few	CATSAPGQRSNTGELFF	TGTGCCACCAGTGCCCCGGGACAGCGATCGAACACCGGGGAGCTGTTTTTT
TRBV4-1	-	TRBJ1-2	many	CASSQAGNRGYTF	TGCGCCAGCAGCCAAGCGGGAAATAGGGGCTACACCTTC
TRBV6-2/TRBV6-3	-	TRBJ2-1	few	CASSYRVNEQFF	TGTGCCAGCAGTTACAGGGTCAATGAGCAGTTCTTC
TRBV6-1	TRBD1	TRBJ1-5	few	CASTLDRGMGGDQPQHF	TGTGCCAGCACCCTGGACAGGGGGATGGGAGGGGATCAGCCCCAGCATTTT
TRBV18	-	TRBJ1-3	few	CASSRTGEAAGNTIYF	TGTGCCAGCTCACGGACCGGGGAAGCGGCTGGAAACACCATATATTTT
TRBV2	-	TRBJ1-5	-	CASIGERGQPQHF	TGTGCCAGCATTGGGGAAAGAGGACAGCCCCAGCATTTT
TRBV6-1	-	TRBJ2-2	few	CASSGLLGAGTGELFF	TGTGCCAGCAGTGGACTCTTGGGCGCGGGCACCGGGGAGCTGTTTTTT
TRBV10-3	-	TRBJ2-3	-	CAIMAADTQYF	TGTGCCATCATGGCCGCAGATACGCAGTATTTT
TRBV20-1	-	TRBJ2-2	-	CSARDVGELFF	TGCAGTGCTAGAGATGTCGGGGAGCTGTTTTTT
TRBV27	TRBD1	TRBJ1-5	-	CASSPGTGRGGSNQPQHF	TGTGCCAGCAGTCCCGGGACAGGAAGAGGTGGGAGCAATCAGCCCCAGCATTTT
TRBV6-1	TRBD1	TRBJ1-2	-	CASRPGTVGGYTF	TGTGCCAGCAGGCCCGGGACAGTCGGTGGCTACACCTTC
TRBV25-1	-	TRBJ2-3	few	CASSHFTDTQYF	TGTGCCAGCAGTCACTTTACAGATACGCAGTATTTT
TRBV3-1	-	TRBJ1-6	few	CASSQRVAGNSPLHF	TGTGCCAGCAGCCAAAGAGTAGCCGGGAATTCACCCCTCCACTTT
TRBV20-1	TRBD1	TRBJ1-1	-	CSARDWNRGRMVNTEAFF	TGCAGTGCTAGAGATTGGAACAGGGGGCGGATGGTGAACACTGAAGCTTTCTTT
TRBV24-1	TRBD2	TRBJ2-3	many	CATSDQISGKGTDTQYF	TGTGCCACCAGTGATCAAATTAGCGGGAAGGGCACAGATACGCAGTATTTT
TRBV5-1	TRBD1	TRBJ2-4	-	CASSGGTGENIQYF	TGCGCCAGCTCTGGCGGGACAGGGGAAAACATTCAGTACTTC